The rows below give T cell receptor beta chains drawn from one sample of a study of blood T cells in healthy people across ages. TCRdb used MiXCR to reprocess the 5' RACE reads, holding one entry per CDR3 protein. This table has about 290,000 distinct CDR3 sequences, around 30% appearing once. Sequenced input: blood. These receptor sequences come from a woman in her 70s in good health. CDR3s include the opening cysteine and the closing phenylalanine or tryptophan. A D gene is named only where the DNA matches it firmly. Some rows have no size entry. The others give once, few or many, or a class for an expanded clone.

CDR3	DNA	size	V	J	D
CSVASTGLAGPGQYF	TGCAGCGTTGCATCAACGGGACTAGCGGGACCGGGGCAGTACTTC	few	TRBV29-1	TRBJ2-7	TRBD2
CSARQGYTGELFF	TGCAGTGCAAGACAGGGTTACACCGGGGAGCTGTTTTTT	-	TRBV20-1	TRBJ2-2	TRBD1
CASSLTGRGSYNEQSF	TGTGCCAGCAGCTTGACCGGGAGGGGGTCCTACAATGAGCAGTCCTTC	-	TRBV5-4	TRBJ2-1	TRBD2
CSVGAREGQPQHF	TGCAGCGTTGGAGCCAGGGAGGGTCAGCCCCAGCATTTT	-	TRBV29-1	TRBJ1-5	-
CASSNSMNTEAFF	TGTGCCAGCAGCAACTCTATGAACACTGAAGCTTTCTTT	few	TRBV6-4	TRBJ1-1	-
CASSLAVGRNEQYF	TGTGCCAGCAGCTTAGCGGTTGGAAGGAACGAGCAGTACTTC	few	TRBV7-6	TRBJ2-7	-
CASSSGGESYTF	TGCGCCAGCAGCTCCGGTGGGGAGTCCTACACCTTC	many	TRBV5-1	TRBJ1-2	-
CASTREVSGNTIYF	TGTGCCAGCACAAGGGAAGTCTCTGGAAACACCATATATTTT	-	TRBV6-2/TRBV6-3	TRBJ1-3	-
CASRNPWTGGDTGELFF	TGTGCCAGCAGGAACCCATGGACAGGGGGAGACACCGGGGAGCTGTTTTTT	once	TRBV2	TRBJ2-2	TRBD1
CASSLSLGDRATEAFF	TGTGCCAGCAGTTTATCATTAGGGGACAGGGCCACTGAAGCTTTCTTT	-	TRBV27	TRBJ1-1	TRBD1
CASSSPGVRAETQYF	TGTGCCAGCAGTTCCCCCGGGGTTCGGGCCGAGACCCAGTACTTC	many	TRBV28	TRBJ2-5	-
CSGGTSGREETQYF	TGCAGTGGGGGGACTAGCGGGAGGGAAGAGACCCAGTACTTC	few	TRBV20-1	TRBJ2-5	TRBD2
CASSLDGSGLNYGYTF	TGTGCCAGCAGCTTAGATGGGTCCGGCCTAAACTATGGCTACACCTTC	-	TRBV7-2	TRBJ1-2	-
CSARTSGVETQYF	TGCAGTGCCAGGACTTCAGGCGTGGAGACCCAGTACTTC	-	TRBV20-1	TRBJ2-5	-
CSVGVHGNTIYF	TGCAGCGTTGGGGTGCATGGAAACACCATATATTTT	few	TRBV29-1	TRBJ1-3	-
CASSPRTRPGTQYF	TGTGCCAGCAGTCCGAGGACGCGACCAGGTACGCAGTATTTT	-	TRBV12-3/TRBV12-4	TRBJ2-3	-
CASSTFSTDTQYF	TGTGCCAGCAGCACATTTAGCACAGATACGCAGTATTTT	-	TRBV7-3	TRBJ2-3	-
CASSPAGAPSSYEQYF	TGTGCCAGCAGTCCCGCCGGAGCGCCGAGCTCCTACGAGCAGTACTTC	few	TRBV12-3/TRBV12-4	TRBJ2-7	-
CATMGGEETQYF	TGTGCCACCATGGGGGGTGAAGAGACCCAGTACTTC	many	TRBV28	TRBJ2-5	-
CASSLLVPNYEQYF	TGTGCCAGCAGTTTATTGGTCCCAAACTACGAGCAGTACTTC	few	TRBV28	TRBJ2-7	-
CASSQGSSGANVLTF	TGTGCCAGCTCCCAGGGGAGCTCTGGGGCCAACGTCCTGACTTTC	many	TRBV9	TRBJ2-6	-
CASSSGLAGITDTQYF	TGTGCCAGCAGCTCAGGACTAGCGGGAATCACAGATACGCAGTATTTT	-	TRBV7-2	TRBJ2-3	TRBD2
CASPPRSRGDEGYTF	TGTGCCAGCCCACCAAGGAGCAGGGGTGATGAAGGCTACACCTTC	-	TRBV18	TRBJ1-2	-
CASSWRGSTDTQYF	TGTGCCAGCAGTTGGAGGGGGAGCACAGATACGCAGTATTTT	-	TRBV7-3	TRBJ2-3	-
CSAREESSYEQYF	TGCAGTGCTAGAGAAGAGTCGTCCTACGAGCAGTACTTC	-	TRBV20-1	TRBJ2-7	-
CASSQLAGTRGETQYF	TGCGCCAGCAGCCAATTGGCCGGGACTAGGGGAGAGACCCAGTACTTC	many	TRBV4-1	TRBJ2-5	TRBD2
CSATIREGWGAEQYF	TGCAGTGCTACGATCAGGGAGGGATGGGGGGCCGAGCAGTACTTC	-	TRBV20-1	TRBJ2-7	-
CASSQGAGVGEQYF	TGTGCCAGCAGCCAAGGGGCGGGAGTTGGCGAGCAGTACTTC	few	TRBV4-2	TRBJ2-7	TRBD2
CASSPGQHMFYGYTF	TGCGCCAGCAGCCCGGGACAGCATATGTTCTATGGCTACACCTTC	few	TRBV5-1	TRBJ1-2	TRBD1
CASELPLPGQKDTQYF	TGTGCCAGCGAACTCCCCCTTCCGGGACAAAAAGATACGCAGTATTTT	-	TRBV7-9	TRBJ2-3	-
CSASKTGLGEKLFF	TGCAGTGCTAGTAAGACAGGGCTGGGTGAAAAACTGTTTTTT	few	TRBV20-1	TRBJ1-4	TRBD1
CASTLETQYF	TGTGCCAGCACCCTAGAGACCCAGTACTTC	few	TRBV5-5	TRBJ2-5	-
CASSVSGQANYGYTF	TGTGCCAGTAGTGTTTCGGGACAGGCTAACTATGGCTACACCTTC	once	TRBV19	TRBJ1-2	TRBD1
CSARSPSGVDIQYF	TGCAGTGCTAGAAGCCCCAGCGGGGTGGACATTCAGTACTTC	once	TRBV20-1	TRBJ2-4	TRBD2
CASSQAVGGETQYF	TGTGCCAGCAGCCAAGCAGTCGGCGGAGAGACCCAGTACTTC	-	TRBV3-1	TRBJ2-5	-
CSVEAGGGTGELFF	TGCAGCGTTGAAGCAGGGGGAGGTACCGGGGAGCTGTTTTTT	few	TRBV29-1	TRBJ2-2	-
CSASPPQALSDTQYF	TGCAGCGCCTCCCCACCGCAGGCATTGTCAGATACGCAGTATTTT	many	TRBV29-1	TRBJ2-3	-
CASSLGRTITYTQYF	TGTGCCAGCAGCTTGGGGCGCACAATTACATATACGCAGTATTTT	few	TRBV7-3	TRBJ2-3	-
CASGPVGELFF	TGTGCCAGCGGCCCTGTCGGGGAGCTGTTTTTT	-	TRBV28	TRBJ2-2	-